This entry lists 21 T cell receptor beta chains sequenced from one sample in a study of monozygotic twins with inflammatory bowel disease. One entry per CDR3 protein, without DNA, is what TCRdb gives after re-calling the 5' RACE reads. The specimen's table records 420,000 or so distinct CDR3 sequences. The sequencing input was blood. These receptors all stem from a human donor with ulcerative colitis or Crohn's disease, or a healthy co-twin of an affected twin (not recorded which).

V and J are TRBV30 and TRBJ1-3; TCRdb lists TRBD1, though no DNA is available to test this call. Germline CDR1 is GTSNPN and CDR2 is SVGIG (reference sequence). The CDR3 has 14 amino acids. CDR3 loop: CAWSKDKSGNTIYF.

The rearrangement uses TRBV15 and TRBJ2-3. The CDR3 spans 13 residues. Germline V gene lookup returns CDR1 LNHNV and CDR2 YYDKDF (reference sequence). CDR3 region: CATSRSEFPRQYF.

The genes are TRBV11-2 and TRBJ2-7; checking the TCRdb D call of TRBD2 is not possible without DNA. The germline CDR1 and CDR2 sequences are SGHAT and FQNNGV. The length of the CDR3 is 15 residues. CDR3 loop: CASSLESSATYEQYF.

The chain is built from TRBV10-3 and TRBJ2-7; TCRdb lists TRBD2, though no DNA is available to test this call. CDR1 ENHRY and CDR2 SYGVKD come from the germline V gene. The CDR3 loop spans 16 amino acids. Here the CDR3 reads CAILDLTGTSGYEQYF.

This rearrangement joins TRBV11-2 to TRBJ2-4. The CDR3 is made up of 18 amino acids. Germline values: CDR1 SGHAT, CDR2 FQNNGV. The CDR3 sequence is CASSSVRGKILAKNIQYF. Full variable domain (remainder filled in from reference TRBV11-2 and TRBJ2-4): EAGVAQSPRYKIIEKRQSVAFWCNPISGHATLYWYQQILGQGPKLLIQFQNNGVVDDSQLPKDRFSAERLKGVDSTLKIQPAKLEDSAVYLCASSSVRGKILAKNIQYFGAGTRLSVL.

The chain joins TRBV9 to TRBJ2-5. The germline CDR1 and CDR2 sequences are SGDLS and YYNGEE. This CDR3 is built from 15 residues. The CDR3 is CASSVVASLRETQYF.

The chain links TRBV7-2 to TRBJ1-5. The germline V gene has CDR1 SGHTA and CDR2 FQGNSA. The length of the CDR3 is 15 residues. CDR3 residues: CASSSFGYGNQPQHF.

The chain links TRBV27 to TRBJ2-4; as DNA is missing, the TRBD2 call by TCRdb cannot be tested. This CDR3 is built from 15 residues. From germline, CDR1 is MNHEY and CDR2 SMNVEV (reference sequence). This chain's CDR3 is CASSSWGLGGNIQYF.

The chain uses TRBV5-4 and TRBJ2-1; TCRdb reports TRBD2, a call that lacks DNA to check it against. The germline V gene encodes CDR1 SGHNT and CDR2 YYREEE (reference sequence). CDR3 length: 15 amino acids. The CDR3 loop reads CASSPSRISYNEQFF.

The chain is built from TRBV9 and TRBJ2-7; TCRdb calls TRBD1, which cannot be checked without DNA. Germline V lookup: CDR1 SGDLS, CDR2 YYNGEE. CDR3 size: 14 residues. CDR3 residues: CASSLQERGYEQYF. Filled out from reference TRBV9 and TRBJ2-7, the complete variable domain reads DSGVTQTPKHLITATGQRVTLRCSPRSGDLSVYWYQQSLDQGLQFLIQYYNGEERAKGNILERFSAQQFPDLHSELNLSSLELGDSALYFCASSLQERGYEQYFGPGTRLTVT.

CDR3 region: CASSLSSLGAEAFF. The V and J genes are TRBV12-3 or TRBV12-4 and TRBJ1-1. CDR3 length: 14 residues.

V gene TRBV7-9 combines with J gene TRBJ1-4; TCRdb calls TRBD1, which cannot be checked without DNA. Germline loops: CDR1 SEHNR, CDR2 FQNEAQ (reference sequence). This CDR3 is built from 15 residues. The CDR3: CASSNGQGEGEKLFF.

The chain is built from TRBV20-1 and TRBJ2-3; the D gene TCRdb calls, TRBD2, cannot be checked with no DNA. This CDR3 comprises 16 residues. Germline CDR1 and CDR2: DFQATT and SNEGSKA (reference sequence). The CDR3 reads CSARALPDVGEDTQYF.

The chain combines TRBV6-2 or TRBV6-3 with TRBJ2-5; TCRdb reports TRBD2, a call that lacks DNA to check it against. From germline, CDR1 is MNHEY and CDR2 SVGEGT. The CDR3 is 17 residues long. The CDR3: CASSPGTSGIRRETQYF.

The chain links TRBV6-2 or TRBV6-3 to TRBJ1-1. Germline loops: CDR1 MNHEY, CDR2 SVGEGT. The CDR3 covers 15 residues. The CDR3 is CASSGEGRANTEAFF.

The chain recombines TRBV18 with TRBJ2-3; TCRdb reports TRBD1, a call that lacks DNA to check it against. CDR1 and CDR2 (germline): KGHSH, LQKENI. The CDR3 consists of 14 residues. CDR3 in amino acids: CASSPRTGEDTQYF.

The chain uses TRBV18 and TRBJ2-1; TCRdb's D call, TRBD1, is unchecked because there is no DNA. CDR1 is KGHSH, CDR2 LQKENI, per germline. This CDR3 is built from 13 residues. This CDR3 is CASRDRDYNEQFF.

The CDR3 loop is CASSPGPSQGKGYTF. The V and J genes are TRBV7-2 and TRBJ1-2. CDR1 and CDR2 (germline): SGHTA, FQGNSA. The CDR3 is 15 amino acids.

The rearrangement links TRBV29-1 to TRBJ2-7; TCRdb's assignment of TRBD1 cannot be checked, as there is no DNA. The CDR3 has 14 amino acids. Germline V lookup: CDR1 SQVTM, CDR2 ANQGSEA. CDR3: CSVRDRVGPGEQYF.

The chain joins TRBV7-6 to TRBJ2-3; as DNA is missing, the TRBD1 call by TCRdb cannot be tested. The CDR3 is 17 residues long. CDR1 and CDR2 (germline): SGHVS, FNYEAQ. This CDR3 reads CASSLGQGRGSTDTQYF.

CDR3 residues: CASSYQALAGGLNEQFF. J is TRBJ2-1 and V is TRBV6-5; the D call of TRBD2 rests on TCRdb alone, since no DNA is present to check it. CDR3 length: 17 amino acids. Germline V lookup: CDR1 MNHEY, CDR2 SVGAGI.